A selection of T cell receptor beta chains follows, all from one sample in a study of human T cells and chemical hapten exposure. MiXCR, applied by TCRdb to the RACE reads, yields one record per CDR3 protein. The sample lists under 130,000 distinct CDR3 sequences; 34% were seen once. Material: whole blood, obtained in connection with sensitization to the hapten diphenylcyclopropenone (DPC). The receptors shown here come from a man in his forties or fifties with alopecia areata. Some clones in this sample may be carry-over from other donors' samples. CDR3s include the opening cysteine and the closing phenylalanine or tryptophan. Fields, in order: clone size, V gene, D gene, J gene, CDR3 DNA, CDR3 protein. A D gene is named only where the DNA matches it firmly. Clone size, where shown, is once, few, many, or a class for clones that have expanded.

few	TRBV30	NA	TRBJ2-1	TGTGCCTGGGGGGTGGTACCGGGAGCTGGGAACAATGAGCAGTTCTTC	CAWGVVPGAGNNEQFF
NA	TRBV27	TRBD1	TRBJ2-7	TGTGCCAGCAGACGACAGGGCACCGCCTACGAGCAGTACTTC	CASRRQGTAYEQYF
NA	TRBV2	TRBD2	TRBJ2-7	TGTGCCAGCAGTGAAGAGTTAGCGGGGATTTCCTACGAGCAGTACTTC	CASSEELAGISYEQYF
medium-sized	TRBV6-2/TRBV6-3	NA	TRBJ2-2	TGTGCCTGCTACTCAGGGACCGTCACCGGGGAGCTGTTTTTT	CACYSGTVTGELFF
few	TRBV19	TRBD1	TRBJ2-1	TGTGCCAGCCTAAAGACAGGGGGCTGGAATGAGCAGTTCTTC	CASLKTGGWNEQFF
NA	TRBV28	TRBD1	TRBJ2-5	TGTGCCAGCAGTTTGGGGGACAGGGGGCGGGGAGAGACCCAGTACTTC	CASSLGDRGRGETQYF
NA	TRBV12-3/TRBV12-4	NA	TRBJ2-5	TGTGCCAGCAGTTTGGAGGGACAACGACTTGAGGAGACCCAGTACTTC	CASSLEGQRLEETQYF
few	TRBV27	TRBD2	TRBJ2-6	TGTGCCAGCACATTAGCGGGAGGGCCCCTGACATTCAACGTCCTGACTTTC	CASTLAGGPLTFNVLTF
NA	TRBV6-2/TRBV6-3	NA	TRBJ2-7	TGTGCCAGCAGTCTTCGGTGGGGGGAGCAGTACTTC	CASSLRWGEQYF
once	TRBV12-3/TRBV12-4	TRBD2	TRBJ2-7	TGTGCCAGCACGATAGCCGGGACTAGCATGTCCGAGCAGTACTTC	CASTIAGTSMSEQYF
many	TRBV12-3/TRBV12-4	NA	TRBJ2-7	TGTGCCAGCTCCCTGTCTGGGTACGAGCAGTACTTC	CASSLSGYEQYF
few	TRBV6-5	NA	TRBJ1-2	TGTGCCAGCAGGCGCACGGGGGGGGCTTATGGCTACACCTTC	CASRRTGGAYGYTF
few	TRBV28	TRBD1	TRBJ2-7	TGTGCCAGCAGTTTACCATCAGGAACAGGGGAAGAGCAGTACTTC	CASSLPSGTGEEQYF
NA	TRBV12-3/TRBV12-4	TRBD1	TRBJ1-6	TGTGCCAGCAGCCGATGGGGGCAGGGGGAGTCTTCACCCCTCCACTTT	CASSRWGQGESSPLHF
NA	TRBV10-3	NA	TRBJ2-5	TGTGCCATCAAAGACTTCCGTACAGAGACCCAGTACTTC	CAIKDFRTETQYF
NA	TRBV5-4	NA	TRBJ2-3	TGTGCCAGCAGCTTGAACGGAGCTAGTAGCACAGATACGCAGTATTTT	CASSLNGASSTDTQYF
NA	TRBV14	NA	TRBJ2-5	TGTGCCAGCAGCCAAGAACCAAGAGGGGAAGAGACCCAGTACTTC	CASSQEPRGEETQYF
NA	TRBV7-9	TRBD2	TRBJ2-3	TGTGCCAGCAGCTTATCCTCGCCAGCGGGGCGCACAGATACGCAGTATTTT	CASSLSSPAGRTDTQYF
NA	TRBV12-3/TRBV12-4	NA	TRBJ2-5	TGTGCCAGCAGTTTACCCCGAAGACTAGTCCAAGAGACCCAGTACTTC	CASSLPRRLVQETQYF
NA	TRBV7-2	NA	TRBJ2-7	TGTGCCAGCAGCTTCCAACTCCAGGGGAACGAGCAGTACTTC	CASSFQLQGNEQYF
NA	TRBV20-1	NA	TRBJ2-2	TGCAGTGCTCGGACTCTTGGGAACACCGGGGAGCTGTTTTTT	CSARTLGNTGELFF
NA	TRBV6-6	NA	TRBJ2-1	TGTGCCAGCAGTTTCGGGAGCGCCTACCTCTCCTACAATGAGCAGTTCTTC	CASSFGSAYLSYNEQFF
few	TRBV6-5	TRBD1	TRBJ1-4	TGTGCCAGCAGTGCGGGACAGGGGAGGGAAAAACTGTTTTTT	CASSAGQGREKLFF
NA	TRBV29-1	NA	TRBJ2-6	TGCAGCGTTGATGGGGCCTCTGGGGCCAACGTCCTGACTTTC	CSVDGASGANVLTF
few	TRBV18	NA	TRBJ2-3	TGTGCCAGCTCACCACCGGTTCGCACAGATACGCAGTATTTT	CASSPPVRTDTQYF
NA	TRBV6-2/TRBV6-3	TRBD2	TRBJ2-3	TGTGCCAGCAGTGCCCTTAGCGGGATGACAGATACGCAGTATTTT	CASSALSGMTDTQYF
NA	TRBV7-9	TRBD2	TRBJ2-7	TGTGCCAGCAGCTCAGATCTAGCGGGAGAAACCTACGAGCAGTACTTC	CASSSDLAGETYEQYF
once	TRBV7-6	NA	TRBJ1-4	TGTGCCAGCAGCTACCCCGCGGAGGGGAATGAAAAACTGTTTTTT	CASSYPAEGNEKLFF
few	TRBV4-2	NA	TRBJ1-5	TGTGCCAGCAGCCAAGGACCGGGACTGAATAGCAATCAGCCCCAGCATTTT	CASSQGPGLNSNQPQHF
NA	TRBV5-1	NA	TRBJ2-3	TGCGCCAGCAGCCACGGGGCAGATACGCAGTATTTT	CASSHGADTQYF
NA	TRBV3-1	NA	TRBJ2-1	TGTGCCAGCAGCCACATACAGGGCACCCTCCCAGACAATGAGCAGTTCTTC	CASSHIQGTLPDNEQFF
NA	TRBV20-1	NA	TRBJ1-5	TGCAGTGCGGGGGGGTCTAGCAATCAGCCCCAGCATTTT	CSAGGSSNQPQHF
NA	TRBV5-1	TRBD1	TRBJ1-1	TGCGCCAGCAGCCCCGACAGGGGCGATCCCCACACTGAAGCTTTCTTT	CASSPDRGDPHTEAFF
few	TRBV20-1	TRBD1	TRBJ1-2	TGCAGTGCTCCCGGACAGGGGGCATCCTACACCTTC	CSAPGQGASYTF
NA	TRBV7-8	NA	TRBJ1-3	TGTGCCAGCAGCCTTCTAGGACAGTCCGTTGGAAACACCATATATTTT	CASSLLGQSVGNTIYF
NA	TRBV29-1	NA	TRBJ2-1	TGCAGCGTCGGTCGTGGGGAGCAGTTCTTC	CSVGRGEQFF
few	TRBV20-1	NA	TRBJ2-1	TGCAGTGCTTACCGGGCCGACGGGCAGTTCTTC	CSAYRADGQFF
NA	TRBV27	NA	TRBJ1-5	TGTGCCAGCAGAGAAGCCGGGGGCGGCAATCAGCCCCAGCATTTT	CASREAGGGNQPQHF
NA	TRBV12-3/TRBV12-4	TRBD2	TRBJ2-2	TGTGCCAGCAGTTTAAGTTCGGGAGGGACCGGGGAGCTGTTTTTT	CASSLSSGGTGELFF
NA	TRBV28	TRBD1	TRBJ1-5	TGTGCCAGCAGCCCCGGGACAGGGGTAAGGCCCCAGCATTTT	CASSPGTGVRPQHF
NA	TRBV12-3/TRBV12-4	NA	TRBJ1-4	TGTGCCAGCAGTTTCGTGGGGATCGAAAAACTGTTTTTT	CASSFVGIEKLFF
few	TRBV2	TRBD2	TRBJ2-7	TGTGCCAGCAGTGCACCTCTAGCGGGAGGGTACGAGCAGTACTTC	CASSAPLAGGYEQYF
NA	TRBV12-3/TRBV12-4	NA	TRBJ2-3	TGTGCCAGCAGTTTAGAACTAGCATCACTGGGGAATACGCAGTATTTT	CASSLELASLGNTQYF
NA	TRBV2	NA	TRBJ2-1	TGTGCCAGCAGTGAGGTCCCAACGGGCTTGAACAATGAGCAGTTCTTC	CASSEVPTGLNNEQFF
NA	TRBV12-3/TRBV12-4	TRBD1	TRBJ1-3	TGTGCCAGCAAAGGACAGGGGGGAATTGGAAACACCATATATTTT	CASKGQGGIGNTIYF